The source of this T cell receptor (beta chain) is a study of blood T cell repertoires in COVID-19 (TCRdb year 2020). Regarding the research as a whole: The collaborator samples originated in the United States, Italy and Spain and spanned the acute and convalescent phases of COVID-19. Samples were obtained from the ongoing ImmuneRACE study (first 160 participants) and from about 1,300 subjects provided by 6 global collaborators. Subjects who had been exposed to COVID-19, were actively infected with it, or had recovered from it provided the deeply sampled blood TCRbeta repertoires that made up the dataset. Where available, HLA class I and class II types were obtained from metadata supplied by the sample provider rather than from assay-based typing. The repertoires were released in a freely available public database meant as a resource for research on the immune response to SARS-CoV-2. The material from the prospective study consisted of cDNA or gDNA derived from T cells, B-cell-depleted T cells, or PBMCs. A de-identified subject ID, COVID-19 status, age in years and sex were almost always included in the sample metadata.

The CDR3 measures 14 amino acids from cysteine to phenylalanine. Just the 42-base CDR3 DNA is kept, in frame starting at base 1. V loses 3 bases, J loses 4 bases, and the germline ends lie 10 bases apart. In the germline V gene, CDR1 corresponds to SGHTA and CDR2 to FQGNSA. Collaborating institutions collected whole blood in K2EDTA tubes following their own protocols. Collaborator samples were shipped for TCRbeta analysis as frozen whole blood, isolated PBMCs, or DNA extracted from either sample type. Turning to this clone: Its cognate antigen has yet to be identified. Base qualities were left out, and no much larger clone turns up one base away.

Study-level results and caveats: Clinical and demographic metadata were provided uncurated, with the amount varying by source and participant.

The immunoSEQ Assay, a bias-controlled multiplex PCR, was used to amplify TCRbeta CDR3 regions from genomic DNA. Turning to the authors' computational methods: Nucleated cell counts per sample were estimated from amplification of reference gene primers within the assay. Sequence reads were collapsed and filtered to measure the absolute abundance of every unique TCRbeta CDR3 rearrangement. For each sample, productive Simpson clonality was calculated by taking the square root of Simpson's diversity index across productive rearrangements. TCRdb limited this immuneACCESS table to in-frame rearrangements with V and J called. A share of clones is missing; checked studies link under half to unresolved V genes, and the rest is unexplained. V and J calls and clone size are given by that table; D and trimming were obtained from the DNA. In this sample the table shows approximately 67,000 clones, 70% to 85% of which occur a single time. The ten top clones hold just over 6.5% of the sample.

The V and J segments used are TRBV7-2 and TRBJ1-5; the D gene is perhaps TRBD1, from 5 matching bases. The sequenced sample consisted of peripheral blood. The TCR was taken from a man aged 55 to 70 with acute or convalescent COVID-19. The sequenced DNA is TGTGCCAGCAGCTTGGGCCAGGGTAATCAGCCCCAGCATTTT. Translation gives CASSLGQGNQPQHF.